This T cell receptor (beta chain) was obtained from a study of radiation and T cells in renal cell carcinoma. Described time point: baseline pretreatment blood. Treatment described: 15 Gy SBRT to primary tumor, nephrectomy 4 weeks later. After SBRT, blood was collected at 2 and 4 weeks, plus baseline. Clear cell pathology was present in this patient's renal cell carcinoma. General study results and limits: From baseline, blood top tumor clonotypes peaked at 2 weeks post-radiation.

The method was immunoSEQ multiplex PCR; TCRdb's version includes in-frame clones alone and lacks a portion of them. The table has 130,000 to 150,000 clones, nearly 90% seen once. Comment on this clone: The antigen is not known.

Trimming at V came to 6 bases and at J to 0 bases, leaving 6 bases not matched to a gene. The CDR3 contains 15 residues. Germline assignment: CDR1 MNHNS and CDR2 SASEGT. The receptor was isolated from a woman in her forties or fifties with renal cell carcinoma. The gene calls are TRBV6-1 and TRBJ2-3; 7 bases fit TRBD1. The specimen was blood, collected from a patient whose treatment included radiotherapy and nephrectomy. The CDR3 DNA reads as TGTGCCAGCAGGGGGACAGCCCTTAGCACAGATACGCAGTATTTT. Translation: CASRGTALSTDTQYF.